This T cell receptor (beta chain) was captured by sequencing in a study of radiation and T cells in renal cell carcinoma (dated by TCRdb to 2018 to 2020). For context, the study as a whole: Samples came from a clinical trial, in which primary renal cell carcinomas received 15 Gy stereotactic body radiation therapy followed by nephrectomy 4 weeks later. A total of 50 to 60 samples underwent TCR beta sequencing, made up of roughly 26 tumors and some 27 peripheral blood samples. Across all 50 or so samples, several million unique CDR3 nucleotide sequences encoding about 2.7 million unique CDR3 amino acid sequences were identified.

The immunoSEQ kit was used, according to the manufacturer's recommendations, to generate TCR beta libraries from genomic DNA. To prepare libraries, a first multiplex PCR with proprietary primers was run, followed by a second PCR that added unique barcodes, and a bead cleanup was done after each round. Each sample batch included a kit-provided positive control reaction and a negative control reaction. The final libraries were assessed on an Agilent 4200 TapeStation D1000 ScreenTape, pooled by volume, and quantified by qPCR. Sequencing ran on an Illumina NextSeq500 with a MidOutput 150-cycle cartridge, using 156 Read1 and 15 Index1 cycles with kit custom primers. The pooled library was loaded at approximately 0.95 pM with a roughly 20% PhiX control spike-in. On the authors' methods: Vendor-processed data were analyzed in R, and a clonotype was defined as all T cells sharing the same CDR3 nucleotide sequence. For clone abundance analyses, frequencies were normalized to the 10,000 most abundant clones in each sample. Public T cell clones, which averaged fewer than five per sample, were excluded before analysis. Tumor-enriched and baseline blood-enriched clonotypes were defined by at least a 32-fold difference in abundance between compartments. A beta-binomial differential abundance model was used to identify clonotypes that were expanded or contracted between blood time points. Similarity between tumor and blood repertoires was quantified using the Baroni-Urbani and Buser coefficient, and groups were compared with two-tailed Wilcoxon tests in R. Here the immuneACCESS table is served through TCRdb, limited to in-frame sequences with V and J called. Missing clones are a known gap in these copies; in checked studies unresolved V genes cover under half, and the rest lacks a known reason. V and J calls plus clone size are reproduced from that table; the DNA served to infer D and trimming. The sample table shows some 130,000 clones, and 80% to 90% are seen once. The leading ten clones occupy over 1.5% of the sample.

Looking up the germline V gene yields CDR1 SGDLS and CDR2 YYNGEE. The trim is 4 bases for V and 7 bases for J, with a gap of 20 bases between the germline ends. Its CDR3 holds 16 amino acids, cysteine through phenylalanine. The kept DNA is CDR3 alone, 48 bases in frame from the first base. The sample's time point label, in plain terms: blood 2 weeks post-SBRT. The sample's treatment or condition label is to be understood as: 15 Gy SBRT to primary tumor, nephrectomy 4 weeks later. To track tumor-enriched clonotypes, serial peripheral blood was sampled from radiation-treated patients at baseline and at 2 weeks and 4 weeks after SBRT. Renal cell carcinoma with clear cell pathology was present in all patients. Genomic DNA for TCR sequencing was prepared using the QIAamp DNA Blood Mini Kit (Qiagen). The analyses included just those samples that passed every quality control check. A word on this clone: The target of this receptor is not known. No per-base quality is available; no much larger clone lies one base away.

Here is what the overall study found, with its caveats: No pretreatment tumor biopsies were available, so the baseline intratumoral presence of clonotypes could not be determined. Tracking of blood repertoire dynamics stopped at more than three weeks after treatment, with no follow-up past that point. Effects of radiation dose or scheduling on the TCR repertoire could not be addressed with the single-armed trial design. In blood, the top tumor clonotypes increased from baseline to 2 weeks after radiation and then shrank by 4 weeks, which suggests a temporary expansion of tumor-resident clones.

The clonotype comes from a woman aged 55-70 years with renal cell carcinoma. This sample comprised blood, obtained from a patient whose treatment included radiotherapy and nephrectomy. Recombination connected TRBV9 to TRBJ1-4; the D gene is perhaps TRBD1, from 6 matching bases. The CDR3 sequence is CASSPPAQGLSEKLFF. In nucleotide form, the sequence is TGTGCCAGCAGCCCCCCTGCACAGGGTTTGAGTGAAAAACTGTTTTTT.